Listed below are T cell receptor beta chains from one sample, sequenced in a study of Graves' ophthalmopathy and Graves' hyperthyroidism. TCRdb reanalysed the multiplex PCR reads using MiXCR and keeps one entry per CDR3 protein. The table has under 400,000 distinct CDR3 sequences, about a sixth seen once. Sequenced input: peripheral blood. These receptors were taken from an adult man with Graves' ophthalmopathy. CDR3s include the opening cysteine and the closing phenylalanine or tryptophan. A D gene is named only where the DNA matches it firmly. The listing skips clone size in some rows; elsewhere it reads once, few, many or a size class.

many	NA	TRBV11-2	TRBJ2-7	CASSLVGGTYEQYF	TGTGCCAGCAGCTTAGTGGGCGGAACCTACGAGCAGTACTTC
many	TRBD1	TRBV6-2/TRBV6-3	TRBJ1-5	CASSYSFSRGLEGNQPQHF	TGTGCCAGCAGTTATTCTTTTAGCAGGGGGCTTGAGGGCAATCAGCCCCAGCATTTT
few	NA	TRBV7-8	TRBJ2-7	CASSLPQAPYEQYF	TGTGCCAGCAGCTTACCCCAGGCCCCCTACGAGCAGTACTTC
many	NA	TRBV2	TRBJ1-5	CASSGGGTQHF	TGTGCCAGCAGTGGAGGGGGGACCCAGCATTTT
many	TRBD2	TRBV7-2	TRBJ2-2	CASSEQRTSGRGFDTGELFF	TGTGCCAGCAGCGAGCAGCGGACTAGCGGGAGAGGATTCGATACCGGGGAGCTGTTTTTT
many	NA	TRBV9	TRBJ1-3	CASSVRPGNTIYF	TGTGCCAGCAGCGTTCGACCGGGAAACACCATATATTTT
many	TRBD2	TRBV11-2	TRBJ2-5	CASRTSGRETQYF	TGTGCCAGCAGGACTAGCGGGAGGGAGACCCAGTACTTC
NA	NA	TRBV28	TRBJ1-1	CASSPRGQGDTEAFF	TGTGCCAGCAGCCCAAGAGGGCAAGGGGACACTGAAGCTTTCTTT
many	NA	TRBV6-5	TRBJ2-7	CASSTHYEQYF	TGTGCCAGCAGTACCCACTACGAGCAGTACTTC
NA	TRBD2	TRBV11-3	TRBJ2-7	CASSLTSIHEQYF	TGTGCCAGCAGCTTGACTAGCATCCACGAGCAGTACTTC
many	TRBD2	TRBV29-1	TRBJ2-5	CSAESTSGRALGETQYF	TGCAGCGCCGAATCCACTAGCGGGAGGGCTCTGGGGGAGACCCAGTACTTC
many	NA	TRBV6-5	TRBJ1-2	CASSYSGKGNGYTF	TGTGCCAGCAGTTACTCGGGCAAGGGTAATGGCTACACCTTC
many	TRBD2	TRBV20-1	TRBJ2-5	CSARDGTSGPQETQYF	TGCAGTGCTAGAGATGGGACTAGCGGGCCCCAAGAGACCCAGTACTTC
many	TRBD1	TRBV10-3	TRBJ2-5	CAIQTVDRGGETQYF	TGTGCCATCCAAACCGTGGACAGGGGAGGAGAGACCCAGTACTTC
many	NA	TRBV5-1	TRBJ1-2	CASSLEGGFDGYTF	TGCGCCAGCAGCTTGGAAGGCGGGTTTGATGGCTACACCTTC
NA	NA	TRBV27	TRBJ1-5	CASSLSRLVGQPQHF	TGTGCCAGCAGTTTATCGAGGCTCGTAGGTCAGCCCCAGCATTTT
many	NA	TRBV9	TRBJ2-5	CASSEGASGKETQYF	TGTGCCAGCAGCGAGGGGGCTAGCGGAAAAGAGACCCAGTACTTC
many	NA	TRBV6-2/TRBV6-3	TRBJ2-6	CASSGQKTSGANVLTF	TGTGCCAGCAGTGGACAGAAGACTTCTGGGGCCAACGTCCTGACTTTC
many	TRBD2	TRBV30	TRBJ2-7	CACRLAGVHEQYF	TGTGCCTGCAGACTAGCGGGGGTGCACGAGCAGTACTTC
NA	TRBD1	TRBV20-1	TRBJ2-7	CSAGPQTGVDEQYF	TGCAGTGCTGGCCCACAGACAGGGGTGGACGAGCAGTACTTC
NA	TRBD2	TRBV12-3/TRBV12-4	TRBJ2-5	CASSSSGGAQETQYF	TGTGCCAGCAGTTCTAGCGGGGGAGCCCAAGAGACCCAGTACTTC
many	NA	TRBV29-1	TRBJ2-2	CSVTRDTGELFF	TGCAGCGTCACCAGGGACACCGGGGAGCTGTTTTTT
many	TRBD2	TRBV7-3	TRBJ2-5	CASSRGLAGLYQETQYF	TGTGCCAGCAGCAGGGGACTAGCGGGGCTCTACCAAGAGACCCAGTACTTC
many	TRBD1	TRBV7-6	TRBJ2-2	CASGVAGGAAGELFF	TGTGCCAGCGGTGTGGCAGGGGGCGCGGCCGGGGAGCTGTTTTTT
many	NA	TRBV11-3	TRBJ2-7	CASSLGRVTEQYF	TGTGCCAGCAGCTTAGGCAGGGTAACCGAGCAGTACTTC
many	TRBD1	TRBV7-8	TRBJ2-7	CASSPRDSSYEQYF	TGTGCCAGCAGCCCCCGGGACAGCTCCTACGAGCAGTACTTC
few	NA	TRBV30	TRBJ2-7	CATERDYEQYF	TGTGCCACAGAAAGGGACTACGAGCAGTACTTC
many	NA	TRBV7-2	TRBJ1-2	CASSLSWAARGYTF	TGTGCCAGCAGCTTAAGTTGGGCAGCCCGCGGCTACACCTTC
many	TRBD2	TRBV12-3/TRBV12-4	TRBJ2-4	CASMDGRNIQYF	TGTGCCAGCATGGACGGGAGGAACATTCAGTACTTC
many	TRBD1	TRBV2	TRBJ2-3	CASIPFSGTGNTDTQYF	TGTGCCAGCATTCCCTTTTCCGGGACAGGGAACACAGATACGCAGTATTTT
many	NA	TRBV3-1	TRBJ1-2	CASSRNQGGYTF	TGTGCCAGCAGCCGAAATCAAGGTGGCTACACCTTC
many	TRBD1	TRBV6-5	TRBJ2-5	CASSAPRDSRRETQYF	TGTGCCAGCAGCGCTCCCAGGGACAGCCGCCGGGAGACCCAGTACTTC
many	NA	TRBV15	TRBJ2-7	CATAGHFTYEQYF	TGTGCCACTGCGGGACACTTTACCTACGAGCAGTACTTC
many	NA	TRBV30	TRBJ1-6	CAWSVRQLNSPLHF	TGTGCCTGGAGTGTACGGCAGCTCAATTCACCCCTCCACTTT
many	NA	TRBV2	TRBJ1-2	CASIEGAGEYGYTF	TGTGCCAGCATTGAAGGGGCAGGGGAATATGGCTACACCTTC
many	TRBD1	TRBV20-1	TRBJ1-1	CSAPSSRDRGNTEAFF	TGCAGTGCTCCCTCGTCCCGGGACAGGGGGAACACTGAAGCTTTCTTT
many	NA	TRBV5-1	TRBJ2-7	CASAIGGTYEQYF	TGCGCCAGCGCCATCGGGGGAACCTACGAGCAGTACTTC
many	NA	TRBV9	TRBJ1-3	CASSVPSDSPISGNTIYF	TGTGCCAGCAGCGTACCCAGTGACTCGCCGATCTCTGGAAACACCATATATTTT